The clone carrying this TCR beta chain has just a few counts. Authors' data handling: Estimated nucleated cell counts came from reference gene primer amplification. Profiling relied on immunoSEQ multiplex PCR, and the TCRdb table lists in-frame clones only, not all of them. V and J calls and clone size follow that table, whereas D and trimming were derived from the DNA. In the table there are 86,000 or so clones, 70% to 85% of which are singletons. The sample is drawn from a study of blood T cell repertoires in COVID-19. Study at large: Samples representing acute and convalescent COVID-19 were sourced from the United States, Italy and Spain.

CDR1 MNHEY and CDR2 SMNVEV come from the germline V gene (reference sequence). This CDR3 comprises 16 residues. V shed 4 bases and J 0 bases; nucleotides not matched to a gene: 7. The sequence was obtained from a man aged 70-80 years with acute or convalescent COVID-19. This chain connects TRBV27 to TRBJ1-1; TRBD1 agrees at 8 bases. The sample taken for sequencing was peripheral blood. The CDR3 DNA reads TGTGCCAGCAGTTACTCCAGGACAGGGATGAACACTGAAGCTTTCTTT. Its protein is CASSYSRTGMNTEAFF.